These T cell receptor beta chains were read from a single sample in a study of T cells after yellow fever vaccination. TCRdb analysed the 5' RACE reads with MiXCR anew, one entry per CDR3 protein. The sample comprises approximately 600,000 distinct CDR3 sequences, about 12% of which are singletons, and under 15% rests with the top ten. The sequences come from PBMCs, collected on the day of the yellow fever booster vaccination. The receptor source for this set is a man younger than 40 who received the YFV17D yellow fever vaccine. Each CDR3 is given with its conserved first and last residue. The order of the fields is J gene, D gene, V gene, clone size, CDR3 protein, CDR3 DNA. A D gene is named only where the DNA matches it firmly. The size of a clone is reported for some rows only, either as once, few or many, or as a class for expanded clones.

j_call: TRBJ1-4; d_call: -; v_call: TRBV4-3; clone_size: -; cdr3_aa: CASSQVGREKLFF; cdr3_nt: TGCGCCAGCAGCCAAGTTGGCCGTGAAAAACTGTTTTTT
j_call: TRBJ2-5; d_call: -; v_call: TRBV11-2; clone_size: -; cdr3_aa: CASSLGDGLDGRYQETQYF; cdr3_nt: TGTGCCAGCAGCTTAGGGGATGGTTTGGACGGGAGATACCAAGAGACCCAGTACTTC
j_call: TRBJ2-1; d_call: TRBD2; v_call: TRBV20-1; clone_size: -; cdr3_aa: CSARGPGRGSSNEQFF; cdr3_nt: TGCAGTGCTAGAGGGCCCGGACGCGGGAGTTCAAATGAGCAGTTCTTC
j_call: TRBJ2-1; d_call: TRBD1; v_call: TRBV6-4; clone_size: few; cdr3_aa: CASSAVAGTGTYNEQFF; cdr3_nt: TGTGCCAGCAGTGCCGTCGCCGGGACAGGAACCTACAATGAGCAGTTCTTC
j_call: TRBJ2-7; d_call: -; v_call: TRBV4-2; clone_size: few; cdr3_aa: CASSQGTYGAYEQYF; cdr3_nt: TGTGCCAGCAGCCAGGGGACTTACGGGGCCTACGAGCAGTACTTC
j_call: TRBJ2-7; d_call: TRBD1; v_call: TRBV18; clone_size: -; cdr3_aa: CASSEDRVYEQYF; cdr3_nt: TGTGCCAGCTCAGAGGACAGGGTATACGAGCAGTACTTC
j_call: TRBJ2-3; d_call: -; v_call: TRBV20-1; clone_size: many; cdr3_aa: CSARRAGSTDTQYF; cdr3_nt: TGCAGTGCTAGGCGAGCGGGTAGCACAGATACGCAGTATTTT
j_call: TRBJ2-1; d_call: -; v_call: TRBV4-3; clone_size: few; cdr3_aa: CASSQDWANNEQFF; cdr3_nt: TGCGCCAGCAGCCAAGATTGGGCCAACAATGAGCAGTTCTTC
j_call: TRBJ2-5; d_call: -; v_call: TRBV29-1; clone_size: -; cdr3_aa: CSVGHQETQYF; cdr3_nt: TGCAGCGTGGGACACCAAGAGACCCAGTACTTC
j_call: TRBJ2-3; d_call: TRBD2; v_call: TRBV7-2; clone_size: -; cdr3_aa: CASSPRPATSITDTQYF; cdr3_nt: TGTGCCAGCAGCCCCCGCCCGGCGACTAGCATAACAGATACGCAGTATTTT
j_call: TRBJ2-1; d_call: -; v_call: TRBV2; clone_size: -; cdr3_aa: CASSKLGGGGTNEQFF; cdr3_nt: TGTGCCAGCAGTAAGCTCGGGGGAGGGGGTACAAATGAGCAGTTCTTC
j_call: TRBJ1-6; d_call: -; v_call: TRBV5-6; clone_size: many; cdr3_aa: CASSSGTENSPLHF; cdr3_nt: TGTGCCAGCAGCTCCGGGACGGAAAATTCACCCCTCCACTTT
j_call: TRBJ2-3; d_call: TRBD2; v_call: TRBV7-3; clone_size: few; cdr3_aa: CASSSGTSGRTGTDTQYF; cdr3_nt: TGTGCCAGCAGCTCCGGGACTAGCGGGAGGACGGGGACAGATACGCAGTATTTT
j_call: TRBJ2-3; d_call: TRBD1; v_call: TRBV29-1; clone_size: few; cdr3_aa: CSAGQGLTDTQYF; cdr3_nt: TGCAGCGCTGGACAGGGACTCACAGATACGCAGTATTTT
j_call: TRBJ2-1; d_call: -; v_call: TRBV14; clone_size: few; cdr3_aa: CASSQLGGTTYNEQFF; cdr3_nt: TGTGCCAGCAGCCAACTTGGCGGGACCACCTACAATGAGCAGTTCTTC
j_call: TRBJ1-4; d_call: -; v_call: TRBV30; clone_size: many; cdr3_aa: CAWSGVVRLKEKLFF; cdr3_nt: TGTGCCTGGAGTGGTGTGGTCAGACTAAAAGAAAAACTGTTTTTT
j_call: TRBJ2-5; d_call: -; v_call: TRBV5-1; clone_size: -; cdr3_aa: CASSLEPYQETQYF; cdr3_nt: TGCGCCAGCAGCTTGGAGCCGTACCAAGAGACCCAGTACTTC
j_call: TRBJ1-1; d_call: -; v_call: TRBV3-1; clone_size: few; cdr3_aa: CASSQDVIGQAFF; cdr3_nt: TGTGCCAGCAGCCAAGACGTAATAGGCCAAGCTTTCTTT
j_call: TRBJ1-5; d_call: -; v_call: TRBV19; clone_size: few; cdr3_aa: CASKLGGGSNQPQHF; cdr3_nt: TGTGCCAGTAAACTTGGAGGAGGTAGCAATCAGCCCCAGCATTTT
j_call: TRBJ2-5; d_call: TRBD2; v_call: TRBV5-5; clone_size: few; cdr3_aa: CASSLGRLAGGPETQYF; cdr3_nt: TGTGCCAGCAGCTTGGGTCGACTAGCGGGAGGGCCAGAGACCCAGTACTTC
j_call: TRBJ2-5; d_call: -; v_call: TRBV27; clone_size: few; cdr3_aa: CASSLFGQGSETQYF; cdr3_nt: TGTGCCAGCAGTTTATTTGGGCAGGGGTCGGAGACCCAGTACTTC
j_call: TRBJ2-1; d_call: -; v_call: TRBV15; clone_size: few; cdr3_aa: CATSRGGGEQFF; cdr3_nt: TGTGCCACCAGCAGAGGAGGGGGAGAGCAGTTCTTC
j_call: TRBJ2-1; d_call: -; v_call: TRBV12-3/TRBV12-4; clone_size: few; cdr3_aa: CASSFDYEQFF; cdr3_nt: TGTGCCAGCAGTTTCGATTATGAGCAGTTCTTC
j_call: TRBJ2-3; d_call: -; v_call: TRBV5-6; clone_size: -; cdr3_aa: CASLWGSTDTQYF; cdr3_nt: TGTGCCAGCCTCTGGGGAAGCACAGATACGCAGTATTTT
j_call: TRBJ2-3; d_call: TRBD2; v_call: TRBV4-3; clone_size: -; cdr3_aa: CASSQRLADPDTQYF; cdr3_nt: TGCGCCAGCAGCCAACGACTAGCGGACCCAGATACGCAGTATTTT
j_call: TRBJ2-3; d_call: TRBD2; v_call: TRBV6-5; clone_size: few; cdr3_aa: CASSYASGRPDTQYF; cdr3_nt: TGTGCCAGCAGTTACGCCAGCGGGAGGCCCGATACGCAGTATTTT
j_call: TRBJ2-5; d_call: -; v_call: TRBV5-1; clone_size: few; cdr3_aa: CASQTSPETQYF; cdr3_nt: TGCGCCAGCCAAACTAGCCCAGAGACCCAGTACTTC
j_call: TRBJ2-5; d_call: -; v_call: TRBV15; clone_size: -; cdr3_aa: CATRDTRRETQYF; cdr3_nt: TGTGCCACCAGGGACACCCGTCGAGAGACCCAGTACTTC
j_call: TRBJ2-7; d_call: -; v_call: TRBV9; clone_size: -; cdr3_aa: CASSVAGVKDEQYF; cdr3_nt: TGTGCCAGCAGCGTAGCTGGGGTAAAGGACGAGCAGTACTTC
j_call: TRBJ2-2; d_call: TRBD2; v_call: TRBV20-1; clone_size: -; cdr3_aa: CSAQTSGPNTGELFF; cdr3_nt: TGCAGTGCTCAGACTAGCGGGCCGAACACCGGGGAGCTGTTTTTT
j_call: TRBJ1-5; d_call: -; v_call: TRBV12-3/TRBV12-4; clone_size: many; cdr3_aa: CASSLEQGKQPQHF; cdr3_nt: TGTGCCAGCAGTTTGGAGCAGGGGAAACAGCCCCAGCATTTT
j_call: TRBJ1-4; d_call: -; v_call: TRBV3-1; clone_size: -; cdr3_aa: CASSRLGATNEKLFF; cdr3_nt: TGTGCCAGCAGCCGACTTGGTGCAACTAATGAAAAACTGTTTTTT
j_call: TRBJ1-2; d_call: -; v_call: TRBV6-2/TRBV6-3; clone_size: few; cdr3_aa: CATQRTDFYGYTF; cdr3_nt: TGTGCCACCCAAAGGACGGATTTCTATGGCTACACCTTC
j_call: TRBJ2-7; d_call: -; v_call: TRBV10-3; clone_size: -; cdr3_aa: CAISDRGRSSYEQYF; cdr3_nt: TGTGCCATCAGTGATAGGGGCAGGAGCTCCTACGAGCAGTACTTC
j_call: TRBJ1-5; d_call: -; v_call: TRBV7-2; clone_size: few; cdr3_aa: CASSFSQKNQPQHF; cdr3_nt: TGTGCCAGCAGCTTTTCCCAAAAAAATCAGCCCCAGCATTTT
j_call: TRBJ2-2; d_call: -; v_call: TRBV6-5; clone_size: -; cdr3_aa: CASSYSIPTGELFF; cdr3_nt: TGTGCCAGCAGTTACTCTATCCCCACCGGGGAGCTGTTTTTT
j_call: TRBJ1-5; d_call: TRBD1; v_call: TRBV28; clone_size: -; cdr3_aa: CASSLLGQEQHF; cdr3_nt: TGTGCCAGCAGTTTGCTAGGACAGGAGCAGCATTTT
j_call: TRBJ2-2; d_call: -; v_call: TRBV4-3; clone_size: many; cdr3_aa: CASSQVLGTGELFF; cdr3_nt: TGTGCCAGCAGCCAAGTCTTGGGCACCGGGGAGCTGTTTTTT
j_call: TRBJ2-4; d_call: -; v_call: TRBV7-9; clone_size: few; cdr3_aa: CASSSSPFQNIQYF; cdr3_nt: TGTGCCAGCAGCTCGTCCCCTTTCCAAAACATTCAGTACTTC
j_call: TRBJ2-1; d_call: TRBD2; v_call: TRBV5-6; clone_size: -; cdr3_aa: CASSLPRGAGYNEQFF; cdr3_nt: TGTGCCAGCAGCTTGCCGAGGGGAGCGGGATACAATGAGCAGTTCTTC
j_call: TRBJ2-1; d_call: TRBD2; v_call: TRBV20-1; clone_size: few; cdr3_aa: CSARVRTSGNEQFF; cdr3_nt: TGCAGTGCTAGAGTCCGGACTAGCGGCAATGAGCAGTTCTTC
j_call: TRBJ1-1; d_call: TRBD1; v_call: TRBV7-9; clone_size: many; cdr3_aa: CASSPEGTGLTEAFF; cdr3_nt: TGTGCCAGCAGCCCCGAAGGGACAGGGCTCACTGAAGCTTTCTTT
j_call: TRBJ2-7; d_call: TRBD2; v_call: TRBV2; clone_size: -; cdr3_aa: CASSEERGNYEQYF; cdr3_nt: TGTGCCAGCAGTGAAGAGCGGGGGAACTACGAGCAGTACTTC
j_call: TRBJ2-7; d_call: -; v_call: TRBV3-1; clone_size: many; cdr3_aa: CASSQDRSYEQYF; cdr3_nt: TGTGCCAGCAGCCAAGATCGATCATACGAGCAGTACTTC
j_call: TRBJ1-4; d_call: -; v_call: TRBV7-9; clone_size: few; cdr3_aa: CASSPSPAPGEKLFF; cdr3_nt: TGTGCCAGCAGCCCGTCCCCGGCCCCGGGGGAAAAACTGTTTTTT
j_call: TRBJ1-2; d_call: -; v_call: TRBV4-3; clone_size: -; cdr3_aa: CASSQDSEGYGYTF; cdr3_nt: TGCGCCAGCAGCCAAGATTCAGAAGGGTACGGCTACACCTTC